These 5 T cell receptor beta chains were sequenced from one sample in a study of shared clonotypes between healthy human individuals. TCRdb keeps only in-frame clones here, not all; method: immunoSEQ multiplex PCR. This table has 2 million or so clones, 90% to 95% appearing once. The sequencing sample was made of naive CD4+ T cells sorted from blood. Subset given: CD45RA+ positively selected. Source of these receptors: a young man in good health.

This chain links TRBV9 with TRBJ2-3; D is unresolved. V lost 7 bases, J lost 0 bases, and 6 bases lay in between. The length of the CDR3 is 12 residues. CDR1 and CDR2 from the germline V gene are SGDLS and YYNGEE. CDR3 coding DNA: TGTGCCAGCTCGCAGAGCACAGATACGCAGTATTTT. Amino acids: CASSQSTDTQYF.

The V gene is TRBV4-1, the J gene TRBJ2-1; 7 nucleotides align to TRBD2. V lost 5 bases and J lost 0; bases outside the gene matches: 7. Germline values: CDR1 MGHRA, CDR2 YSYEKL. This CDR3 is 16 amino acids long. Here the CDR3 DNA reads TGCGCCAGCAGCTACGGGGGGATGAGCTCCTACAATGAGCAGTTCTTC. Encoded protein: CASSYGGMSSYNEQFF.

V usage is TRBV30 and J usage is TRBJ1-1, with no clear D. V shed 2 bases and J shed 11 bases, with 21 bases lying between them. This CDR3 region has 14 residues. Germline CDR1 GTSNPN, CDR2 SVGIG (reference sequence). CDR3 sequence reads: CAWSRPDRSLSAFF. CDR3 bases: TGTGCCTGGAGTCGCCCGGACCGATCCCTAAGTGCTTTCTTT.

V gene TRBV18 combines with J gene TRBJ1-2; D is perhaps TRBD1 (6 bases). Trimming took 3 bases from V and 1 from J, leaving 24 bases between them. CDR1 and CDR2 (germline): KGHSH, LQKENI. The CDR3 consists of 19 residues. The CDR3 sequence: CASSPTPPTGSPFNYGYTF. CDR3 nucleotides: TGTGCCAGCTCACCGACGCCTCCAACAGGGTCCCCTTTTAACTATGGCTACACCTTC.

The chain joins TRBV2 to TRBJ2-5; 10 nucleotides agree with TRBD1. With V trimmed by 6 bases and J by 5 bases, 6 bases remained unmatched. CDR1 SNHLY and CDR2 FYNNEI come from the germline V gene. The CDR3 extends over 14 amino acids. DNA of the CDR3: TGTGCCAGCAGACTGACAGGGGGCGGGGAGACCCAGTACTTC. Encoded protein: CASRLTGGGETQYF.